Listed below are T cell receptor beta chains from one sample, sequenced in a study of T cells in Graves' hyperthyroidism and ophthalmopathy. One entry per CDR3 protein, called by TCRdb with MiXCR from the multiplex PCR reads. The sample has approximately 410,000 distinct CDR3 sequences; roughly an eighth are singletons. The sequenced material came from blood. The receptors stem from a woman in her late teens or twenties with Graves' hyperthyroidism. The CDR3 runs from the conserved cysteine through the conserved F or W. D genes are given only for firm matches. Only part of the rows carry a size: once, few, many, or a class if the clone is expanded.

d_call: NA
j_call: TRBJ1-6
clone_size: few
v_call: TRBV5-6
cdr3_aa: CASSQRGGRNSPLHF
cdr3_nt: TGTGCCAGCAGCCAACGGGGAGGGCGGAATTCACCCCTCCACTTT

d_call: NA
j_call: TRBJ2-7
clone_size: few
v_call: TRBV6-2/TRBV6-3
cdr3_aa: CASSYPERTPLYEQYF
cdr3_nt: TGTGCCAGCAGTTACCCAGAGCGGACTCCCCTCTACGAGCAGTACTTC

d_call: NA
j_call: TRBJ2-7
clone_size: few
v_call: TRBV6-2/TRBV6-3
cdr3_aa: CASSTSRDTSYEQYF
cdr3_nt: TGTGCCAGCAGTACGTCCAGGGACACTTCCTACGAGCAGTACTTC

d_call: NA
j_call: TRBJ1-2
clone_size: many
v_call: TRBV30
cdr3_aa: CACTFKGRGYTF
cdr3_nt: TGTGCCTGCACCTTCAAGGGACGTGGCTACACCTTC

d_call: NA
j_call: TRBJ2-3
clone_size: many
v_call: TRBV20-1
cdr3_aa: CSASGIETDTQYF
cdr3_nt: TGCAGTGCTAGCGGGATAGAAACAGATACGCAGTATTTT

d_call: NA
j_call: TRBJ1-5
clone_size: NA
v_call: TRBV15
cdr3_aa: CATSRDIQPQHF
cdr3_nt: TGTGCCACCAGCAGAGATATACAGCCCCAGCATTTT

d_call: TRBD2
j_call: TRBJ2-1
clone_size: many
v_call: TRBV24-1
cdr3_aa: CATSGNSGRDNEQFF
cdr3_nt: TGTGCCACCAGTGGTAATAGCGGGAGGGACAATGAGCAGTTCTTC

d_call: TRBD2
j_call: TRBJ2-1
clone_size: many
v_call: TRBV30
cdr3_aa: CASFRNLAGGGNEQFF
cdr3_nt: TGTGCCTCCTTCCGAAATCTAGCGGGAGGAGGTAATGAGCAGTTCTTC

d_call: NA
j_call: TRBJ1-4
clone_size: many
v_call: TRBV7-8
cdr3_aa: CASSPMWGDNEKLFF
cdr3_nt: TGTGCCAGCAGCCCGATGTGGGGGGATAATGAAAAACTGTTTTTT

d_call: NA
j_call: TRBJ1-1
clone_size: NA
v_call: TRBV5-6
cdr3_aa: CASSSGVLGNTEAFF
cdr3_nt: TGTGCCAGCAGCTCGGGCGTTCTGGGGAACACTGAAGCTTTCTTT

d_call: NA
j_call: TRBJ2-7
clone_size: many
v_call: TRBV28
cdr3_aa: CASLDTGRGYEQYF
cdr3_nt: TGTGCCAGCTTAGATACAGGGCGGGGGTACGAGCAGTACTTC

d_call: NA
j_call: TRBJ2-1
clone_size: many
v_call: TRBV20-1
cdr3_aa: CSARDDLDEQFF
cdr3_nt: TGCAGTGCTAGAGATGACCTTGATGAGCAGTTCTTC